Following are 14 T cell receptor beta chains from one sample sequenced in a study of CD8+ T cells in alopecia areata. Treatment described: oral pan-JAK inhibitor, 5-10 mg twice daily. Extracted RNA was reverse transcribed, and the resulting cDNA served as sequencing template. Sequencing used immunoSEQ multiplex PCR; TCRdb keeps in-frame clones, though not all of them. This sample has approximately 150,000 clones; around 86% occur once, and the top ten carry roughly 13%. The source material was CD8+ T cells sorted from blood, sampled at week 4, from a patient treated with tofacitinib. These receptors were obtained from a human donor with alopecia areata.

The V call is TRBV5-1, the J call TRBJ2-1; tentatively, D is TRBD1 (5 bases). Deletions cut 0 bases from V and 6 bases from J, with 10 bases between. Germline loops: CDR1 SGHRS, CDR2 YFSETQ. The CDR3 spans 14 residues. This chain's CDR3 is CASSLATESNEQFF. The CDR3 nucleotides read TGCGCCAGCAGCTTGGCGACAGAGTCCAATGAGCAGTTCTTC.

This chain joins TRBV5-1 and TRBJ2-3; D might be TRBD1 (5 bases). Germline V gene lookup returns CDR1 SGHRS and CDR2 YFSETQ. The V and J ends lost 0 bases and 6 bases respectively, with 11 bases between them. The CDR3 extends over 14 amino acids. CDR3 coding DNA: TGCGCCAGCAGCTTGGTAGGGGCTTCGGATACGCAGTATTTT. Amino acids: CASSLVGASDTQYF. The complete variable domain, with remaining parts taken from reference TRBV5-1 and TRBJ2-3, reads KAGVTQTPRYLIKTRGQQVTLSCSPISGHRSVSWYQQTPGQGLQFLFEYFSETQRNKGNFPGRFSGRQFSNSRSEMNVSTLELGDSALYLCASSLVGASDTQYFGPGTRLTVL.

The CDR3 DNA sequence: TGTGCCTGGGAGAGCTCCTACGAGCAGTACTTC. Protein product: CAWESSYEQYF. V is TRBV30 and J is TRBJ2-7, with D uncertain. Trimming pared 5 bases from V and 0 bases from J, leaving 5 bases between. CDR3 length equals 11 residues. CDR1 is GTSNPN and CDR2 is SVGIG in the germline V gene (reference sequence).

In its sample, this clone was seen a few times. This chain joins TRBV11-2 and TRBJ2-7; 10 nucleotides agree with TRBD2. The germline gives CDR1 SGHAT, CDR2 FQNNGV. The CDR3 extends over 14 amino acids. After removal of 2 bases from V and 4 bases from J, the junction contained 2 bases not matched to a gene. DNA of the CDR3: TGTGCCAGCAGCTTACTAGCGGGGGAATACGAGCAGTACTTC. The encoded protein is CASSLLAGEYEQYF. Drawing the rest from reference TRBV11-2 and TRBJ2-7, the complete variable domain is EAGVAQSPRYKIIEKRQSVAFWCNPISGHATLYWYQQILGQGPKLLIQFQNNGVVDDSQLPKDRFSAERLKGVDSTLKIQPAKLEDSAVYLCASSLLAGEYEQYFGPGTRLTVT.

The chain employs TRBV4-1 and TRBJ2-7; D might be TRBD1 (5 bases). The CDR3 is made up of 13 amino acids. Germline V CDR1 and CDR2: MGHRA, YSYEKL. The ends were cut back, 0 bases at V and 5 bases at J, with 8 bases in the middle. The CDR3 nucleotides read TGCGCCAGCAGCCAAGAACAGGTCCACGAGCAGTACTTC. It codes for CASSQEQVHEQYF.

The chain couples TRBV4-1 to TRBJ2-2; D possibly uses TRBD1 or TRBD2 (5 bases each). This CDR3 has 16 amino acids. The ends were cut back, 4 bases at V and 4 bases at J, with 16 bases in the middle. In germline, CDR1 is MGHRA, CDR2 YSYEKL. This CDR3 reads CASSLPGGLGTGELFF. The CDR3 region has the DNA TGCGCCAGCAGCCTCCCTGGGGGTCTGGGCACCGGGGAGCTGTTTTTT.

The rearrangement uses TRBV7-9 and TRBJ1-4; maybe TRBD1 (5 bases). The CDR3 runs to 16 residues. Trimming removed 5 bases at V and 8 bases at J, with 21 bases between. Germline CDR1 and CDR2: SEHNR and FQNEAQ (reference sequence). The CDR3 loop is CASSTDPVGEDEKLFF. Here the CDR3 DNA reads TGTGCCAGCAGCACGGACCCGGTAGGGGAGGACGAAAAACTGTTTTTT.

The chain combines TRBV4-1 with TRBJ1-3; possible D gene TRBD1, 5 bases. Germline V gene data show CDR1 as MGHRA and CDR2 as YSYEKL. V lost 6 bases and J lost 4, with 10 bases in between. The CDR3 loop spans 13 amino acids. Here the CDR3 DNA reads TGCGCCAGCAGTCCCACAGGAGGAAACACCATATATTTT. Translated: CASSPTGGNTIYF.

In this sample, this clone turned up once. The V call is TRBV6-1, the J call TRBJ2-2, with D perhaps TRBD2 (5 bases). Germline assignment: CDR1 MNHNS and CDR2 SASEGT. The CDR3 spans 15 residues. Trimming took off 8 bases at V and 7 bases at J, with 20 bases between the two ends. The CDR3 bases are TGTGCCAGCCTTAAAGCGACGTCCCGGGGCGGGGAGCTGTTTTTT. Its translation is CASLKATSRGGELFF.

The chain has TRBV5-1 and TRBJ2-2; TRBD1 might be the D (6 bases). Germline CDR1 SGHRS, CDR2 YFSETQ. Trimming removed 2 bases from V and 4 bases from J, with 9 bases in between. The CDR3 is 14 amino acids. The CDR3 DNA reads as TGCGCCAGCAGCTTTAAGACAGGCACCGGGGAGCTGTTTTTT. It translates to CASSFKTGTGELFF.

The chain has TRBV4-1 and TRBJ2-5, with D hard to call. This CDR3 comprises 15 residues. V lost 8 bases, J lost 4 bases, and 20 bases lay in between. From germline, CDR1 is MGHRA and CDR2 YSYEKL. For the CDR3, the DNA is TGCGCCAGCGCCACTTGGGTACGGACGACAGAGACCCAGTACTTC. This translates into CASATWVRTTETQYF.

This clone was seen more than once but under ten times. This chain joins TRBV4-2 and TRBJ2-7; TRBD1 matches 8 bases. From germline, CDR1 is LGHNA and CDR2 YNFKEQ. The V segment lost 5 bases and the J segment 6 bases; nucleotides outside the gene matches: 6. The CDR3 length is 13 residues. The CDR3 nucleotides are TGTGCCAGCAGCATAGGACAGGGATTCGAGCAGTACTTC. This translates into CASSIGQGFEQYF.

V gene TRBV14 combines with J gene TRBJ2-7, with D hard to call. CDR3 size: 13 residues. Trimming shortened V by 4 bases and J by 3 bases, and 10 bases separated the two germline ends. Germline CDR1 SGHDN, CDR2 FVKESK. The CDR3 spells CASSPAPVYEQYF. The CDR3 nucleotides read TGTGCCAGCAGCCCCGCCCCGGTCTACGAGCAGTACTTC.

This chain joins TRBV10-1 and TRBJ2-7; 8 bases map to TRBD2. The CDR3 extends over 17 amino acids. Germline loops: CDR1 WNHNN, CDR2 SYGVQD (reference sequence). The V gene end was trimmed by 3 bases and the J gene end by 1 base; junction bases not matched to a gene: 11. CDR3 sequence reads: CASSDSLAAGGSYEQYF. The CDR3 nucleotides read TGCGCCAGCAGTGATTCCTTAGCGGCGGGAGGTTCCTACGAGCAGTACTTC.